A selection of T cell receptor beta chains follows, all from one sample in a study of blood T cell repertoires in COVID-19. This table comes from immunoSEQ multiplex PCR, and its TCRdb copy is limited to in-frame clones, with some not included. The table records more than 200,000 clones, around nine tenths of them present only once. Specimen: peripheral blood. The source of these receptors is a woman between 55 and 75 years old with COVID-19, enrolled during active disease. CDR3s include the opening cysteine and the closing phenylalanine or tryptophan. The D gene is left open where the match is weak. A clone size is listed for some rows: how often the clone was seen (once, few, many), or a class if it is expanded.

cdr3_nt: TGTGCCAGCAGCGTAGGAGGGACCGGGGAGCTGTTTTTT
cdr3_aa: CASSVGGTGELFF
clone_size: NA
cdr3_length: 13
v_call: TRBV9
d_call: NA
j_call: TRBJ2-2

cdr3_nt: TGTGCCAGCAGCCCCCGGCGTGACAAGGCCGAGGAGACCCAGTACTTC
cdr3_aa: CASSPRRDKAEETQYF
clone_size: NA
cdr3_length: 16
v_call: TRBV7-6
d_call: NA
j_call: TRBJ2-5

cdr3_nt: TGTGCCAGCAGCCTGCAGACAGGGGGCTACACTGAAGCTTTCTTT
cdr3_aa: CASSLQTGGYTEAFF
clone_size: once
cdr3_length: 15
v_call: TRBV7-2
d_call: TRBD1
j_call: TRBJ1-1

cdr3_nt: TGTGCCAGCAGGCCCACCGGACAGGGGAGTGGAGAGCAGTACTTC
cdr3_aa: CASRPTGQGSGEQYF
clone_size: NA
cdr3_length: 15
v_call: TRBV6-6
d_call: TRBD1
j_call: TRBJ2-7

cdr3_nt: TGTGCCAGCAGCTTCACAGGGCTAAACACTGAAGCTTTCTTT
cdr3_aa: CASSFTGLNTEAFF
clone_size: NA
cdr3_length: 14
v_call: TRBV7-8
d_call: NA
j_call: TRBJ1-1

cdr3_nt: TGTGCCAGCAGCTTGGACAGGCCCACAGATACGCAGTATTTT
cdr3_aa: CASSLDRPTDTQYF
clone_size: NA
cdr3_length: 14
v_call: TRBV7-2
d_call: TRBD1
j_call: TRBJ2-3

cdr3_nt: TGTGCCACCAGTGATCGGACAGGGGATTCCTACAATGAGCAGTTCTTC
cdr3_aa: CATSDRTGDSYNEQFF
clone_size: NA
cdr3_length: 16
v_call: TRBV24-1
d_call: TRBD1
j_call: TRBJ2-1

cdr3_nt: TGTGCCAGCAGTTATGGGGGAGGGGGAGGGCTAGCGGCCTATCAAGAGACCCAGTACTTC
cdr3_aa: CASSYGGGGGLAAYQETQYF
clone_size: NA
cdr3_length: 20
v_call: TRBV28
d_call: NA
j_call: TRBJ2-5

cdr3_nt: TGTGCCAGCCGTCACAGGGGGAACTATGGCTACACCTTC
cdr3_aa: CASRHRGNYGYTF
clone_size: NA
cdr3_length: 13
v_call: TRBV19
d_call: TRBD1
j_call: TRBJ1-2

cdr3_nt: TGTGCCATCAGTGACGGGACTAGCTGGGACGAGCAGTACTTC
cdr3_aa: CAISDGTSWDEQYF
clone_size: NA
cdr3_length: 14
v_call: TRBV10-3
d_call: TRBD2
j_call: TRBJ2-7

cdr3_nt: TGTGCCAGCAGCGTAGCTGCGGGAGGGCCTTCAGATACGCAGTATTTT
cdr3_aa: CASSVAAGGPSDTQYF
clone_size: NA
cdr3_length: 16
v_call: TRBV9
d_call: TRBD2
j_call: TRBJ2-3

cdr3_nt: TGTGCCACCAGTGATTTACTAGCGGGAGGGCAAGAGACCCAGTACTTC
cdr3_aa: CATSDLLAGGQETQYF
clone_size: NA
cdr3_length: 16
v_call: TRBV24-1
d_call: TRBD2
j_call: TRBJ2-5

cdr3_nt: TGTGCCAGCAGCTCGCAGGGGGCGCCTGGAAACACCATATATTTT
cdr3_aa: CASSSQGAPGNTIYF
clone_size: NA
cdr3_length: 15
v_call: TRBV5-4
d_call: TRBD1
j_call: TRBJ1-3

cdr3_nt: TGTGCCAGCACCCGACTCGGGGAAGCTTTCTTT
cdr3_aa: CASTRLGEAFF
clone_size: NA
cdr3_length: 11
v_call: TRBV2
d_call: NA
j_call: TRBJ1-1

cdr3_nt: TGTGCCAGCAGCTTAGCGGCGTTGGGGGGCTATGGCTACACCTTC
cdr3_aa: CASSLAALGGYGYTF
clone_size: NA
cdr3_length: 15
v_call: TRBV11-2
d_call: NA
j_call: TRBJ1-2

cdr3_nt: TGTGCCAGCTCACCCTTCGGAGGACAGACCTATAATTCACCCCTCCACTTT
cdr3_aa: CASSPFGGQTYNSPLHF
clone_size: NA
cdr3_length: 17
v_call: TRBV18
d_call: NA
j_call: TRBJ1-6

cdr3_nt: TGTGCCACCAGCAGAGATCCCGTCCAGGGAGGCAATGAGCAGTTCTTC
cdr3_aa: CATSRDPVQGGNEQFF
clone_size: NA
cdr3_length: 16
v_call: TRBV15
d_call: NA
j_call: TRBJ2-1

cdr3_nt: TGTGCCAGCTCAAGGGACAGGGTCTTCACCCCCCTTAGCAATCAGCCCCAGCATTTT
cdr3_aa: CASSRDRVFTPLSNQPQHF
clone_size: NA
cdr3_length: 19
v_call: TRBV18
d_call: TRBD1
j_call: TRBJ1-5

cdr3_nt: TGTGCCATCAGGACAGGGACCAATTCACCCCTCCACTTT
cdr3_aa: CAIRTGTNSPLHF
clone_size: NA
cdr3_length: 13
v_call: TRBV10-3
d_call: TRBD1
j_call: TRBJ1-6

cdr3_nt: TGTGCCAGCAGTTTAGGGGGTACAGGGCATGGCTACACCTTC
cdr3_aa: CASSLGGTGHGYTF
clone_size: NA
cdr3_length: 14
v_call: TRBV28
d_call: NA
j_call: TRBJ1-2

cdr3_nt: TGTGCCAGCAGCTTAGTTCTGAGACAGGGTGGCGAGCAGTACTTC
cdr3_aa: CASSLVLRQGGEQYF
clone_size: NA
cdr3_length: 15
v_call: TRBV7-8
d_call: TRBD1
j_call: TRBJ2-7

cdr3_nt: TGTGCCAGCAGTCGCTGGACAGTGAACACCGGGGAGCTGTTTTTT
cdr3_aa: CASSRWTVNTGELFF
clone_size: NA
cdr3_length: 15
v_call: TRBV11-2
d_call: NA
j_call: TRBJ2-2

cdr3_nt: TGTGCCAGCACAGGGACTTTCACAGATACGCAGTATTTT
cdr3_aa: CASTGTFTDTQYF
clone_size: once
cdr3_length: 13
v_call: TRBV2
d_call: NA
j_call: TRBJ2-3

cdr3_nt: TGCAGCGTCTCCACCCCCCTAGCGGGAGGGTATGAGCAGTACTTC
cdr3_aa: CSVSTPLAGGYEQYF
clone_size: NA
cdr3_length: 15
v_call: TRBV29-1
d_call: TRBD2
j_call: TRBJ2-7

cdr3_nt: TGTGCCAGCAGCTCGGGACAGTTTGATCAGCCCCAGCATTTT
cdr3_aa: CASSSGQFDQPQHF
clone_size: NA
cdr3_length: 14
v_call: TRBV6-5
d_call: TRBD1
j_call: TRBJ1-5

cdr3_nt: TGTGCCAGCAGTGAAATCCGTGAGTCACCCCTCCACTTT
cdr3_aa: CASSEIRESPLHF
clone_size: NA
cdr3_length: 13
v_call: TRBV6-1
d_call: NA
j_call: TRBJ1-6

cdr3_nt: TGCGCCAGCAGCCAAGATATTAATTCACCCCTCCACTTT
cdr3_aa: CASSQDINSPLHF
clone_size: NA
cdr3_length: 13
v_call: TRBV4-1
d_call: NA
j_call: TRBJ1-6

cdr3_nt: TGTGCCACCAGTGATACTAGCGGGAGCCGGGATACGCAGTATTTT
cdr3_aa: CATSDTSGSRDTQYF
clone_size: NA
cdr3_length: 15
v_call: TRBV24-1
d_call: TRBD2
j_call: TRBJ2-3

cdr3_nt: TGCGCCAGCAGCTTGGCCGGGGTGGCTAATGAAAAACTGTTTTTT
cdr3_aa: CASSLAGVANEKLFF
clone_size: NA
cdr3_length: 15
v_call: TRBV5-1
d_call: NA
j_call: TRBJ1-4

cdr3_nt: TGTGCCAGTAGTATCGGCGCCAGGGACACTGAAGCTTTCTTT
cdr3_aa: CASSIGARDTEAFF
clone_size: NA
cdr3_length: 14
v_call: TRBV19
d_call: NA
j_call: TRBJ1-1

cdr3_nt: TGTGCCAGTAGTATTACTGGGGCTGGCCAAGAGACCCAGTACTTC
cdr3_aa: CASSITGAGQETQYF
clone_size: NA
cdr3_length: 15
v_call: TRBV19
d_call: NA
j_call: TRBJ2-5

cdr3_nt: TGTGCCAGCAGCCGAACCCCAGGGGAACCAGCTGGAAACACCATATATTTT
cdr3_aa: CASSRTPGEPAGNTIYF
clone_size: NA
cdr3_length: 17
v_call: TRBV9
d_call: NA
j_call: TRBJ1-3

cdr3_nt: TGTGCCAGCAGCTGGACTTGGGCCACAGAGACCCAGTACTTC
cdr3_aa: CASSWTWATETQYF
clone_size: once
cdr3_length: 14
v_call: TRBV5-4
d_call: NA
j_call: TRBJ2-5

cdr3_nt: TGTGCCAGCAGCATCACCGGCGGGCAGTTCTTC
cdr3_aa: CASSITGGQFF
clone_size: NA
cdr3_length: 11
v_call: TRBV7-9
d_call: NA
j_call: TRBJ2-1

cdr3_nt: TGTGCCAGCAGTGATGGAGGGAGCTCCTACAATGAGCAGTTCTTC
cdr3_aa: CASSDGGSSYNEQFF
clone_size: NA
cdr3_length: 15
v_call: TRBV6-4
d_call: NA
j_call: TRBJ2-1

cdr3_nt: TGCAGTGCTCCCAGGGGGGTGGGCTACACCTTC
cdr3_aa: CSAPRGVGYTF
clone_size: NA
cdr3_length: 11
v_call: TRBV20-1
d_call: TRBD1
j_call: TRBJ1-2

cdr3_nt: TGTGCCAGCAGCGTAGTTGGCGGGAGCACATACAATGAGCAGTTCTTC
cdr3_aa: CASSVVGGSTYNEQFF
clone_size: NA
cdr3_length: 16
v_call: TRBV9
d_call: TRBD2
j_call: TRBJ2-1

cdr3_nt: TGTGCCAGCAGCTTATCGGGGACAGGCAATGAGCAGTTCTTC
cdr3_aa: CASSLSGTGNEQFF
clone_size: NA
cdr3_length: 14
v_call: TRBV11-3
d_call: TRBD1
j_call: TRBJ2-1

cdr3_nt: TGTGCCTGGAGCATAGAACGTAATGGAAACACCATATATTTT
cdr3_aa: CAWSIERNGNTIYF
clone_size: NA
cdr3_length: 14
v_call: TRBV30
d_call: NA
j_call: TRBJ1-3

cdr3_nt: TGTGCCAGCAGCTTAGTGAGGGTATTAGCTGAGCAGTTCTTC
cdr3_aa: CASSLVRVLAEQFF
clone_size: NA
cdr3_length: 14
v_call: TRBV7-8
d_call: NA
j_call: TRBJ2-1

cdr3_nt: TGTGCCAGCAGGGGGGGACAGAGTCTTAACTATGGCTACACCTTC
cdr3_aa: CASRGGQSLNYGYTF
clone_size: once
cdr3_length: 15
v_call: TRBV27
d_call: TRBD1
j_call: TRBJ1-2

cdr3_nt: TGTGCCAGCACCCCGGGAGGCTATGGCTACACCTTC
cdr3_aa: CASTPGGYGYTF
clone_size: NA
cdr3_length: 12
v_call: TRBV6-2/TRBV6-3
d_call: NA
j_call: TRBJ1-2

cdr3_nt: TGTGCCAGCAGCCCGGGGGACAGGGGAGAGGATGGCTACACCTTC
cdr3_aa: CASSPGDRGEDGYTF
clone_size: NA
cdr3_length: 15
v_call: TRBV7-8
d_call: TRBD1
j_call: TRBJ1-2

cdr3_nt: TGTGCCAGCAGCCGAGACATGGGCACTGAAGCTTTCTTT
cdr3_aa: CASSRDMGTEAFF
clone_size: NA
cdr3_length: 13
v_call: TRBV7-3
d_call: NA
j_call: TRBJ1-1

cdr3_nt: TGTGCCAGCAGCCCCCCTAGCGGGAGCATAGAAGAGACCCAGTACTTC
cdr3_aa: CASSPPSGSIEETQYF
clone_size: NA
cdr3_length: 16
v_call: TRBV13
d_call: TRBD2
j_call: TRBJ2-5

cdr3_nt: TGTGCCAGTACCCAAGGGGTTCCGGGACAGGGAGTAGAGACCCAGTACTTC
cdr3_aa: CASTQGVPGQGVETQYF
clone_size: NA
cdr3_length: 17
v_call: TRBV19
d_call: TRBD1
j_call: TRBJ2-5

cdr3_nt: TGTGCCAGCAGGGCCCTAGGAACTGGGGCCAACGTCCTGACTTTC
cdr3_aa: CASRALGTGANVLTF
clone_size: NA
cdr3_length: 15
v_call: TRBV27
d_call: NA
j_call: TRBJ2-6

cdr3_nt: TGTGCCAGCAGCGAATACAGGGGGGGAGAGACCCAGTACTTC
cdr3_aa: CASSEYRGGETQYF
clone_size: NA
cdr3_length: 14
v_call: TRBV5-4
d_call: NA
j_call: TRBJ2-5

cdr3_nt: TGTGCCAGCAGTGAGATGGGGCTGCAGAGCTCCTATAATTCACCCCTCCACTTT
cdr3_aa: CASSEMGLQSSYNSPLHF
clone_size: NA
cdr3_length: 18
v_call: TRBV2
d_call: NA
j_call: TRBJ1-6

cdr3_nt: TGTGCCAGCTCAAAGGGGGTAGCGGGAGTGGAGCAGTTCTTC
cdr3_aa: CASSKGVAGVEQFF
clone_size: NA
cdr3_length: 14
v_call: TRBV6-5
d_call: TRBD2
j_call: TRBJ2-1

cdr3_nt: TGTGCCAGCAGTTCCCCGGTGGGGGGGGAAGTGAGGGGCTACACCTTC
cdr3_aa: CASSSPVGGEVRGYTF
clone_size: NA
cdr3_length: 16
v_call: TRBV28
d_call: NA
j_call: TRBJ1-2

cdr3_nt: TGCGCCAGTCACGAACCGGGACAGGAGGCCGGGGAGCTGTTTTTT
cdr3_aa: CASHEPGQEAGELFF
clone_size: NA
cdr3_length: 15
v_call: TRBV5-1
d_call: TRBD1
j_call: TRBJ2-2

cdr3_nt: TGTGCCAGTAGTAGAAGAGACAGGGGGCTAAACACTGAAGCTTTCTTT
cdr3_aa: CASSRRDRGLNTEAFF
clone_size: once
cdr3_length: 16
v_call: TRBV19
d_call: TRBD1
j_call: TRBJ1-1